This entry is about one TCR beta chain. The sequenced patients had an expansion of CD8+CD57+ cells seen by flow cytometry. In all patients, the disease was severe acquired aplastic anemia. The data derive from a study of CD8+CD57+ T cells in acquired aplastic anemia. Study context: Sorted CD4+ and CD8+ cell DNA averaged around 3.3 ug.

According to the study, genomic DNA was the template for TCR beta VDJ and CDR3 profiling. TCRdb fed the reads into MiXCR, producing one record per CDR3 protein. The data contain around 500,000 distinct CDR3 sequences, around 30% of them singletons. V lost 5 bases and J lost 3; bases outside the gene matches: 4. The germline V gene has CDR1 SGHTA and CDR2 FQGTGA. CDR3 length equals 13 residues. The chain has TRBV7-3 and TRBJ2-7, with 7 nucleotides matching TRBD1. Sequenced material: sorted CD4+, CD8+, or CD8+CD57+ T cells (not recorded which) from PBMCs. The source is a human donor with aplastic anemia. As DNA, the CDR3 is TGTGCCAGCAGCCAACCAGGGGGCTACGAGCAGTACTTC. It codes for CASSQPGGYEQYF.